Presented here are 3 T cell receptor beta chains from one specimen sequenced in a study of T cell responses to AZD1222 COVID-19 vaccine. Here immunoSEQ multiplex PCR was the method, and the copy in TCRdb shows in-frame clones only, minus some. The profile shows about 130,000 clones, 89% of them singletons. The sequenced sample was peripheral blood, obtained on day 0 of AZD1222 vaccination. These receptor sequences come from an adult in good health.

The gene calls are TRBV6-6 and TRBJ1-1; D gene unclear. Trimming pared 11 bases from V and 2 bases from J, leaving 12 bases between. Germline loops: CDR1 MNHNY, CDR2 SVGAGI (reference sequence). The CDR3 has 12 residues. This CDR3 reads CAGRSGNTEAFF. CDR3 coding DNA: TGTGCCGGAAGGTCAGGAAACACTGAAGCTTTCTTT.

The rearrangement links TRBV2 to TRBJ1-2; D remains ambiguous. Looked up from germline, CDR1 is SNHLY and CDR2 is FYNNEI. The CDR3 is 11 residues long. The V gene lost 5 bases and the J gene lost 7 bases, with 8 bases spanning the gap. CDR3 protein: CASSWTIGYTF. CDR3 bases: TGTGCCAGCAGTTGGACGATTGGCTACACCTTC.

The chain uses TRBV7-2 and TRBJ1-6, with D possibly being TRBD1 (5 bases). V lost 2 bases and J 9 bases, leaving 8 bases between the germline ends. The CDR3 runs to 13 residues. CDR1 and CDR2 from the germline V gene are SGHTA and FQGNSA. CDR3 loop: CASSLQGRSPLHF. The CDR3 DNA reads as TGTGCCAGCAGCTTACAGGGACGTTCACCCCTCCACTTT. Full variable domain (rest looked up from reference TRBV7-2 and TRBJ1-6): GAGVSQSPSNKVTEKGKDVELRCDPISGHTALYWYRQSLGQGLEFLIYFQGNSAPDKSGLPSDRFSAERTGGSVSTLTIQRTQQEDSAVYLCASSLQGRSPLHFGNGTRLTVT.